The 21 T cell receptor beta chains below all came from one sample that was sequenced in a study of shared clonotypes between healthy human individuals. The table came from immunoSEQ multiplex PCR; TCRdb's copy has only in-frame clones and leaves some out. This table has over 400,000 clones, approximately 80% appearing once. The sequencing sample was made of PBMCs. The receptors derive from a middle-aged woman in good health. Some clones in this sample may be carry-over from other donors' samples.

The genes are TRBV5-1 and TRBJ2-7; D call uncertain. CDR3 length: 17 residues. V lost 0 bases, J lost 2 bases, and 18 bases lay in between. Germline CDR1 and CDR2: SGHRS and YFSETQ. CDR3 amino acids: CASSLEHGQPSAYEQYF. The CDR3 coding sequence is TGCGCCAGCAGCTTGGAGCACGGGCAGCCCTCGGCCTACGAGCAGTACTTC.

The V gene is TRBV28, the J gene TRBJ2-2; the D gene could be TRBD1 or TRBD2 (5 bases each). Germline V gene data show CDR1 as MDHEN and CDR2 as SYDVKM. The V end lost 5 bases, the J end lost 4 bases, and 20 bases lay between the germline ends. The CDR3 is made up of 17 amino acids. The CDR3 loop is CASSPSPGQQGTGELFF. CDR3 DNA sequence: TGTGCCAGCAGTCCCTCCCCGGGGCAGCAGGGCACCGGGGAGCTGTTTTTT.

On this clone itself: Other DNA sequences in the sample encode the same CDR3. The V and J genes are TRBV7-2 and TRBJ2-7, with 11 bases matching TRBD2. CDR1 is SGHTA, CDR2 FQGNSA, per germline. The CDR3 sequence is 15 residues long. Trimming removed 6 bases from V and 0 bases from J; junction bases left unmatched: 4. In DNA, the CDR3 is TGTGCCAGCAGTCTACTAGCGGGAGCCTCCTACGAGCAGTACTTC. This encodes CASSLLAGASYEQYF.

This clone was seen a single time. The V call is TRBV19, the J call TRBJ1-1; perhaps TRBD1 as D (6 bases). This CDR3 contains 13 residues. Looked up from germline, CDR1 is LNHDA and CDR2 is SQIVND (reference sequence). The CDR3 protein is CAAGVHLDTEAFF. DNA for the CDR3: TGTGCGGCAGGGGTGCACCTGGACACTGAAGCTTTCTTT.

This clone was seen once. The rearrangement links TRBV6-5 to TRBJ2-3; 7 bases match TRBD2. The germline V gene encodes CDR1 MNHEY and CDR2 SVGAGI. The CDR3 is made up of 14 amino acids. V was pared by 6 bases and J by 2 bases, with 5 bases of the junction left unmatched. In nucleotides, the CDR3 is TGTGCCAGCAGCCTTGGGACTATCACAGATACGCAGTATTTT. Its protein is CASSLGTITDTQYF.

V is TRBV13 and J is TRBJ2-5; the D is unclear. The DNA matches TRBJ2-7 better at its end, which makes the J call doubtful. Germline CDR1 reads PRHDT; CDR2 reads FYEKMQ (reference sequence). The CDR3 sequence is 13 residues long. The CDR3 here is CASSPAFSYEQYF. The CDR3 DNA reads TGTGCCAGCAGCCCAGCCTTCTCCTACGAGCAGTACTTC.

V and J are TRBV28 and TRBJ1-1, with D possibly TRBD1 on 5 matching bases. This CDR3 region has 13 residues. The germline V gene has CDR1 MDHEN and CDR2 SYDVKM. Trimming pared 5 bases from V and 9 bases from J, leaving 16 bases between. CDR3 in amino acids: CASSLSGYDKAFF. In nucleotides, the CDR3 is TGTGCCAGCAGTCTTTCAGGGTACGACAAAGCTTTCTTT.

This clone was seen only a few times. The chain recombines TRBV6-5 with TRBJ1-1; D is possibly TRBD1 (5 bases). This CDR3 is 12 amino acids long. Germline loops: CDR1 MNHEY, CDR2 SVGAGI. Between the trimmed V and J ends, which lost 5 bases and 7 bases, there was a span of 11 bases. Here the CDR3 reads CASSIRGIEAFF. The CDR3 coding sequence is TGTGCCAGCAGTATTAGGGGTATTGAAGCTTTCTTT.

This chain connects TRBV19 to TRBJ2-5, with TRBD1 matching 11 bases. This CDR3 region has 16 residues. V dropped 1 base and J dropped 2; count of bases not matched to a gene: 3. Germline-derived CDR1 and CDR2 are LNHDA and SQIVND (reference sequence). The CDR3 reads CASSIGGTGGQETQYF. CDR3 in DNA: TGTGCCAGTAGTATAGGCGGGACAGGGGGGCAAGAGACCCAGTACTTC. Full variable domain (rest looked up from reference TRBV19 and TRBJ2-5): DGGITQSPKYLFRKEGQNVTLSCEQNLNHDAMYWYRQDPGQGLRLIYYSQIVNDFQKGDIAEGYSVSREKKESFPLTVTSAQKNPTAFYLCASSIGGTGGQETQYFGPGTRLLVL.

The genes are TRBV6-5 and TRBJ1-2; 7 nucleotides line up with TRBD1. The V and J ends lost 4 bases and 4 bases, in that order; junction bases with no gene match: 9. The length of the CDR3 is 15 residues. Germline V lookup: CDR1 MNHEY, CDR2 SVGAGI. The CDR3 loop is CASSFRRGRGYGYTF. For the CDR3, the DNA is TGTGCCAGCAGTTTTCGTAGGGGGCGCGGCTATGGCTACACCTTC.

This chain uses TRBV4-2 with TRBJ1-4; no clear D. Per the germline V gene, CDR1 is LGHNA and CDR2 is YNFKEQ. The germline V and J ends were trimmed by 3 bases and 7 bases, with 21 bases remaining between them. This CDR3 is 17 amino acids long. CDR3 nucleotides: TGTGCCAGCAGCCACCCCAAAGTTGGGAGGCAGACTGAAAAACTGTTTTTT. The encoded protein is CASSHPKVGRQTEKLFF.

This CDR3 is CAWRAPQGEAEKLFF. The CDR3 nucleotides read TGTGCCTGGAGGGCCCCTCAGGGGGAGGCTGAAAAACTGTTTTTT. The gene calls are TRBV30 and TRBJ1-4; 7 bases line up with TRBD1. The CDR3 is made up of 15 amino acids. Losses at the gene ends were 3 bases for V and 7 bases for J; bases not matched to a gene: 11. Germline V gene data show CDR1 as GTSNPN and CDR2 as SVGIG (reference sequence).

This chain links TRBV14 with TRBJ1-5; D is ambiguous. There are 13 residues in the CDR3. V was pared by 1 base and J by 6 bases, with 7 bases between. From germline, CDR1 is SGHDN and CDR2 FVKESK. The CDR3 here is CASSQGGIQPQHF. In DNA, the CDR3 is TGTGCCAGCAGCCAAGGAGGGATTCAGCCCCAGCATTTT.

This sequence joins TRBV7-2 and TRBJ2-1; 12 bases map to TRBD2. The CDR3 runs 15 residues. V gave up 1 base and J gave up 8 bases; unmatched junction bases: 3. Germline lookup yields CDR1 SGHTA and CDR2 FQGNSA. For the CDR3, the DNA is TGTGCCAGCAGCTTAGGGCTAGCGGGGGGGGATGAGCAGTTCTTC. This sequence encodes CASSLGLAGGDEQFF.

The sample holds a few counts of this clone. J is TRBJ2-7 and V is TRBV25-1; perhaps TRBD2 as D (7 bases). Per germline, CDR1 MGHDK and CDR2 SYGVNS. The CDR3 has 12 residues. Between the trimmed V and J ends, which lost 3 bases and 7 bases, there was a span of 10 bases. The DNA for the CDR3 is TGTGCCAGCAGTGAGCGGGGGCGGGAGCAGTACTTC. It is translated as CASSERGREQYF.

The gene calls are TRBV19 and TRBJ1-3; 7 nucleotides match TRBD1. The CDR3 is 14 amino acids. V shed 6 bases, J shed 2 bases, and the junction held 4 bases outside the gene matches. The V gene's germline CDR1 is LNHDA and CDR2 SQIVND (reference sequence). The CDR3 here is CASRQGDPGNTIYF. CDR3 DNA sequence: TGTGCCAGTAGGCAGGGGGATCCTGGAAACACCATATATTTT. The variable domain in full, completed from reference TRBV19 and TRBJ1-3, reads DGGITQSPKYLFRKEGQNVTLSCEQNLNHDAMYWYRQDPGQGLRLIYYSQIVNDFQKGDIAEGYSVSREKKESFPLTVTSAQKNPTAFYLCASRQGDPGNTIYFGEGSWLTVV.

J is TRBJ2-7 and V is TRBV2, with 7 positions matching TRBD2. CDR1 is SNHLY and CDR2 is FYNNEI in the germline V gene. This CDR3 region has 14 residues. The V segment lost 6 bases and the J segment 1 base; nucleotides outside the gene matches: 6. The CDR3 protein is CASRASGTSYEQYF. DNA of the CDR3: TGTGCCAGCAGGGCTAGCGGCACTTCCTACGAGCAGTACTTC.

This clone was detected once. V gene TRBV19 combines with J gene TRBJ1-5, with 7 bases aligning to TRBD1. The length of the CDR3 is 13 residues. After removal of 6 bases from V and 7 bases from J, the junction contained 6 bases not matched to a gene. The germline gives CDR1 LNHDA, CDR2 SQIVND (reference sequence). CDR3 sequence: CASRLKQGQPQHF. CDR3 coding DNA: TGTGCCAGTAGACTAAAACAGGGGCAGCCCCAGCATTTT.

The gene calls are TRBV15 and TRBJ2-5; the D is unclear. Germline CDR1 and CDR2: LNHNV and YYDKDF (reference sequence). This CDR3 spans 15 amino acids. Trimming stripped 1 base from V and 0 bases from J, with 9 bases between. CDR3 nucleotide sequence: TGTGCCACCAGCAGAGGCAACAAGTACCAAGAGACCCAGTACTTC. It specifies CATSRGNKYQETQYF.

J is TRBJ2-5 and V is TRBV28, with TRBD1 identical over 7 bases. The CDR3 totals 14 residues. Losses at the gene ends were 2 bases for V and 5 bases for J; bases not matched to a gene: 5. Germline V CDR1 and CDR2: MDHEN, SYDVKM. The CDR3 loop is CASSLIGRGETQYF. The CDR3 DNA follows: TGTGCCAGCAGTTTAATCGGCAGGGGGGAGACCCAGTACTTC.

V is TRBV27 and J is TRBJ1-4; D call uncertain. CDR3 length equals 15 residues. The V end lost 4 bases, the J end lost 3 bases, and 12 bases lay between the germline ends. The V gene's germline CDR1 is MNHEY and CDR2 SMNVEV (reference sequence). CDR3 sequence (DNA): TGTGCCAGCAGTTCGTGGGGTGGTCCTAATGAAAAACTGTTTTTT. It specifies CASSSWGGPNEKLFF.